This TCR beta chain was documented in a study of CDR3 diversity in severe acne. One entry per CDR3 protein, called by TCRdb with MiXCR from the PCR reads. This table has roughly 81,000 distinct CDR3 sequences, roughly 52% appearing once. Sample: blood. This TCR derives from a male donor in good health, serving as a control.

The CDR3 is CASSSTSSTDTQYF. Here the CDR3 DNA reads TGTGCCAGCAGCTCGACCTCTAGCACAGATACGCAGTATTTT. V is TRBV5-6 and J is TRBJ2-3; no definite D call. The CDR3 has 14 residues. In germline, CDR1 is SGHDT, CDR2 YYEEEE. V was trimmed by 3 bases and J by 0 bases, leaving 8 bases between them.